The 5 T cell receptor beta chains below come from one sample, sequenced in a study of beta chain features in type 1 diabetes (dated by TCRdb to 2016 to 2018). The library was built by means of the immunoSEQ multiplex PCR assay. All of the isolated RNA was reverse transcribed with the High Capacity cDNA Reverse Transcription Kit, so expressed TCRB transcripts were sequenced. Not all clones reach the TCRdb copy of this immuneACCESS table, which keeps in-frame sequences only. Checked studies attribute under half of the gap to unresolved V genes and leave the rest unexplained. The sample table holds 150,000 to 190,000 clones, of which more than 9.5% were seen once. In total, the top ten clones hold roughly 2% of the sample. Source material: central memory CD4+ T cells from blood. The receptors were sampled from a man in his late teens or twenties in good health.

CDR3 sequence: CASTRYPRGPNIQYF. CDR3 nucleotides: TGTGCCAGCACGAGGTATCCCAGGGGACCAAACATTCAGTACTTC. The rearrangement joins TRBV6-6 to TRBJ2-4; D possibly corresponds to TRBD1 (6 bases). The CDR3 covers 15 residues. V was cut by 7 bases and J by 6 bases, with 19 bases left in between. CDR1 and CDR2 (germline): MNHNY, SVGAGI (reference sequence).

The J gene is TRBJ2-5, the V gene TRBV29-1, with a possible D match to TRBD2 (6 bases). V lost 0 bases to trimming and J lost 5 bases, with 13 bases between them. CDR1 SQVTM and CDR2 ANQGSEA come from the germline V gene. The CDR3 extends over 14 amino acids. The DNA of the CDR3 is TGCAGCGTTGAAGACTTCCTAGCGCACGAGACCCAGTACTTC. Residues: CSVEDFLAHETQYF.

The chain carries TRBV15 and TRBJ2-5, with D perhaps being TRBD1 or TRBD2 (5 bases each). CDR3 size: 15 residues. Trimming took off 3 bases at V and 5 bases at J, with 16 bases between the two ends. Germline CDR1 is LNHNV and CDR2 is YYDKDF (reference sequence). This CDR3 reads CATSSGTDSRETQYF. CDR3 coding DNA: TGTGCCACCAGCAGTGGGACGGACTCCCGGGAGACCCAGTACTTC.

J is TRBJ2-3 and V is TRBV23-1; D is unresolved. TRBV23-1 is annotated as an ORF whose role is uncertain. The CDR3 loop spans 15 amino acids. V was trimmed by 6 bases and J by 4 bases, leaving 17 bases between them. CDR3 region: CASRRQSDFPDTQYF. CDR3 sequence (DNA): TGCGCCAGCAGGAGGCAGTCGGATTTCCCAGATACGCAGTATTTT.

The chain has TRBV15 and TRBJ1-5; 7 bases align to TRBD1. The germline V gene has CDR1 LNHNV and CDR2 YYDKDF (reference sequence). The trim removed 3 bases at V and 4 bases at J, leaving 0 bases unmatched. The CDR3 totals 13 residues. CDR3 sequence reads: CATSRDRNQPQHF. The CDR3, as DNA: TGTGCCACCAGCAGGGACAGGAATCAGCCCCAGCATTTT.